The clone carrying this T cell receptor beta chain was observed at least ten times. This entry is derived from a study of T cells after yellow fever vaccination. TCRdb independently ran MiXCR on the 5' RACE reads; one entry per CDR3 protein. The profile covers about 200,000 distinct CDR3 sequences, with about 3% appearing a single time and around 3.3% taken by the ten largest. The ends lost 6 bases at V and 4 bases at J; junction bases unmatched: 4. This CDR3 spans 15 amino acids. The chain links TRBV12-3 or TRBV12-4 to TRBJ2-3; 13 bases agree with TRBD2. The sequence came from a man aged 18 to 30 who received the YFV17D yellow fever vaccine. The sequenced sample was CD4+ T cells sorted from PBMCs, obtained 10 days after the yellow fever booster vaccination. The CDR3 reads CASRLAGGPADTQYF. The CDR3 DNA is TGTGCCAGCAGACTAGCGGGGGGGCCGGCAGATACGCAGTATTTT.